Included here is one T cell receptor (beta chain) sequence, with context. Data came from immunoSEQ multiplex PCR; TCRdb stores just in-frame clones and leaves some out. The sample yields around 7,900 clones, about 81% seen once. V was cut by 5 bases and J by 2 bases, with 11 bases left in between. The CDR3 loop spans 14 amino acids. The germline gives CDR1 SGHNT, CDR2 YENEEA. This specimen comes from a study of T cells after somatic rescue of genetic block. Sequencing input: peripheral blood mononuclear cells (PBMCs). This rearrangement joins TRBV11-3 to TRBJ2-3; D might be TRBD2 (6 bases). The TCR originated in a boy aged 5-17 years. CDR3 nucleotides: TGTGCCAGCAGCCCGGGACTTATCACAGATACGCAGTATTTT. Its protein product is CASSPGLITDTQYF.